This T cell receptor (beta chain) was found in a study of beta chain features in type 1 diabetes. In the case of this clone: Its antigen is currently unknown.

A CD45RO/CCR7/CD25/CD127/CD95/CD27 panel sorted naive, central memory, regulatory and stem cell-like memory CD4+ cells. This CDR3 has 16 amino acids. The J segment lost 4 bases and the V segment lost 0 bases, leaving 8 bases of the junction unmatched. The germline CDR1 and CDR2 sequences are SGHRS and YFSETQ. Study-level results: VDJ junctions from type 1 diabetes patients carried fewer insertions and larger deletions.

What was sequenced were expressed TCRB transcripts, since all of the isolated RNA had been reverse transcribed. Average reads for naive, central memory and regulatory T cell samples were about 3.7 million. Assay used: immunoSEQ multiplex PCR; TCRdb lists only in-frame clones, some missing. This table holds a few hundred thousand clones, around a quarter found once. The V gene is TRBV5-1, the J gene TRBJ2-7; 9 bases fit TRBD2. Sequenced sample: central memory CD4+ T cells from blood. The sequence was collected from a man aged 30 to 39 in good health. Here the CDR3 reads CASSLGLAGTTYEQYF. In DNA form, the CDR3 reads TGCGCCAGCAGCTTGGGTCTAGCGGGAACGACGTACGAGCAGTACTTC.